Here is one T cell receptor beta chain with its context. Its antigen is not identified. The sample originates from a study of monozygotic twins with inflammatory bowel disease. Study-level findings and limits: Resolution of different T cell subtypes was not achieved. Support for any single strong IBD-associated signal or clonotype was not found.

Germline-derived CDR1 and CDR2 are SGHTA and FQGNSA. The CDR3 consists of 13 residues. cDNA was made in eight separate reactions per sample. Following a re-call of the 5' RACE reads, TCRdb has one entry per CDR3 protein and lacks DNA. This repertoire comprises roughly 330,000 distinct CDR3 sequences; its ten largest clones make up 2% to 2.5%. The origin of this receptor is a human donor with ulcerative colitis or Crohn's disease, or a healthy co-twin of an affected twin (not recorded which). The chain recombines TRBV7-2 with TRBJ1-2; the D call of TRBD1 rests on TCRdb alone, since no DNA is present to check it. The sequenced sample was blood. The CDR3 here is CASSYRALYGYTF.